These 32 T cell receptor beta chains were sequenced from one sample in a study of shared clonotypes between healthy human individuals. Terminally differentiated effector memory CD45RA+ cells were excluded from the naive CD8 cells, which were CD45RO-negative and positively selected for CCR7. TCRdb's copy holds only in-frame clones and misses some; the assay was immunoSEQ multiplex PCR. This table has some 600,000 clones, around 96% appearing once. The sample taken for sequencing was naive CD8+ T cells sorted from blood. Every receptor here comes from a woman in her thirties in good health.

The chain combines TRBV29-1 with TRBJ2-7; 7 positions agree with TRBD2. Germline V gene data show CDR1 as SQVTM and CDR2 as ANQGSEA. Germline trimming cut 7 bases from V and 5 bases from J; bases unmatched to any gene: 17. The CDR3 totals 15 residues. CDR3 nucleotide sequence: TGCAGCGCGGTGGGGGAGGGCGGGAGTGGCCACGAGCAGTACTTC. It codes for CSAVGEGGSGHEQYF.

CDR3 residues: CASSQTRGDTGELFF. The CDR3 DNA follows: TGCGCCAGCAGCCAAACTAGGGGGGACACCGGGGAGCTGTTTTTT. J is TRBJ2-2 and V is TRBV4-1; TRBD1 or TRBD2 may be the D gene (6 bases each). V was pared by 2 bases and J by 3 bases, with 10 bases between. CDR1 MGHRA and CDR2 YSYEKL come from the germline V gene. There are 15 residues in the CDR3.

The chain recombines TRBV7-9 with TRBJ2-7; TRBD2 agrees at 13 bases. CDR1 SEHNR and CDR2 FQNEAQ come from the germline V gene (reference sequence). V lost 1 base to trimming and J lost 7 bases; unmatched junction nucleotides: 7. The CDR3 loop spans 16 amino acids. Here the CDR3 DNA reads TGTGCCAGCAGCTTAGGAGGACTAGCGGGAGTTGGGGAGCAGTACTTC. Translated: CASSLGGLAGVGEQYF.

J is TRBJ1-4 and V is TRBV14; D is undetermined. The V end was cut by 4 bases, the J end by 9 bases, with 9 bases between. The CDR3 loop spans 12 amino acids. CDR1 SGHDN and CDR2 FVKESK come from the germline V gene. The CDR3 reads CASSPGTQKLFF. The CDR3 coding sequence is TGTGCCAGCAGCCCGGGCACCCAAAAACTGTTTTTT.

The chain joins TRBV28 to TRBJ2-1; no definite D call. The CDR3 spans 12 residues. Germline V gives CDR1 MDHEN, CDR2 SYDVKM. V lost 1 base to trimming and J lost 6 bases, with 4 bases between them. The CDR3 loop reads CASSLLINEQFF. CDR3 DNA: TGTGCCAGCAGTTTATTAATCAATGAGCAGTTCTTC.

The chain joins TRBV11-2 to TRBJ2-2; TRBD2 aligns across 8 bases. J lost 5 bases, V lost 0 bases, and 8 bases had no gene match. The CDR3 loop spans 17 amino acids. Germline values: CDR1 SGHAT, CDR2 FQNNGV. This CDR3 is CASSLDLTSAMTGELFF. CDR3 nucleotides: TGTGCCAGCAGCTTAGATCTGACTAGCGCTATGACCGGGGAGCTGTTTTTT.

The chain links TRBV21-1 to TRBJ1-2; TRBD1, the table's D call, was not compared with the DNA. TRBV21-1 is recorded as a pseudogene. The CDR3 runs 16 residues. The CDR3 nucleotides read TGTGCCAGCAGCAAAGAAAGCAAGGGGCGCAACTATGGCTACACCTTC. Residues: CASSKESKGRNYGYTF.

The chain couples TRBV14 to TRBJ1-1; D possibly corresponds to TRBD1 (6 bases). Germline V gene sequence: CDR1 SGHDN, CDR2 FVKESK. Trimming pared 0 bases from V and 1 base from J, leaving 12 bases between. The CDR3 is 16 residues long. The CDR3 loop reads CASSQDWGGPNTEAFF. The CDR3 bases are TGTGCCAGCAGCCAAGATTGGGGGGGGCCGAACACTGAAGCTTTCTTT.

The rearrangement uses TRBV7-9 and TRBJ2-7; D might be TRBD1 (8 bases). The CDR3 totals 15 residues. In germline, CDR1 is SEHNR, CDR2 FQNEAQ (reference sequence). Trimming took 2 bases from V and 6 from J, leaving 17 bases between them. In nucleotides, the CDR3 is TGTGCCAGCAGCTTACTCACAGGGGGGGCTGGCGAGCAGTACTTC. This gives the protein CASSLLTGGAGEQYF.

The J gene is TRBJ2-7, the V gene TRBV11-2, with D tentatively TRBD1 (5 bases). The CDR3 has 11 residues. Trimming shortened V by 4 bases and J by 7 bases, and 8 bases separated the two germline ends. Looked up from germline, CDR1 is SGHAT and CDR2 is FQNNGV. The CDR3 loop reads CASSYHREQYF. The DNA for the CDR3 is TGTGCCAGCAGCTACCACAGGGAGCAGTACTTC.

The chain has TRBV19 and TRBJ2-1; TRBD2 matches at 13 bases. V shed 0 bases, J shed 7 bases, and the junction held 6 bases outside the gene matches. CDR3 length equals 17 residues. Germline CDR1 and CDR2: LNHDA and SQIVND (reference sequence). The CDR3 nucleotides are TGTGCCAGTAGTATAGATGCCGGGACTAGCGGGATAAATGAGCAGTTCTTC. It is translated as CASSIDAGTSGINEQFF. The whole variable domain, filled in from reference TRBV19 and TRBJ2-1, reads DGGITQSPKYLFRKEGQNVTLSCEQNLNHDAMYWYRQDPGQGLRLIYYSQIVNDFQKGDIAEGYSVSREKKESFPLTVTSAQKNPTAFYLCASSIDAGTSGINEQFFGPGTRLTVL.

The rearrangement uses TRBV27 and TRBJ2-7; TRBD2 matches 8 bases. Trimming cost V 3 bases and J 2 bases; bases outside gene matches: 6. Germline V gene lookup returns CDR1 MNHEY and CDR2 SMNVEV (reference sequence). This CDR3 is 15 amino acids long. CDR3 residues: CASSFGAGAAYEQYF. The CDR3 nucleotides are TGTGCCAGCAGTTTCGGAGCGGGAGCCGCCTACGAGCAGTACTTC.

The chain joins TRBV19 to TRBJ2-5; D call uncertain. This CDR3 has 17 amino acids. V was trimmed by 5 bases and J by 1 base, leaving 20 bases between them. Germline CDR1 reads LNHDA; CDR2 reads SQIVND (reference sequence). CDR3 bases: TGTGCCAGTAGTCTCACATGGCCTGCCCAAGTCCAAGAGACCCAGTACTTC. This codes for CASSLTWPAQVQETQYF.

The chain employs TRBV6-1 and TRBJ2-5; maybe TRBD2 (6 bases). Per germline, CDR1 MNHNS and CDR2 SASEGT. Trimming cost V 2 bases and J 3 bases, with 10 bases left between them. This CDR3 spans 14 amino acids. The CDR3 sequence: CASSELTSKETQYF. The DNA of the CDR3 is TGTGCCAGCAGTGAACTAACTAGCAAAGAGACCCAGTACTTC.

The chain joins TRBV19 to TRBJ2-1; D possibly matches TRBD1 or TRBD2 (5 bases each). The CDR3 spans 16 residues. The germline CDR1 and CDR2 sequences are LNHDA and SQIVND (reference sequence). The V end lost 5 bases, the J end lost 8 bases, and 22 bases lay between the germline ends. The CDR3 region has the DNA TGTGCCAGTAGTCTCATCCGGGACGCCGGATTGGATGAGCAGTTCTTC. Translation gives CASSLIRDAGLDEQFF.

CDR3 in DNA: TGTGCCAGCAGTACGGACAGGGGAGAAGCTTTCTTT. Protein: CASSTDRGEAFF. This chain uses TRBV7-9 with TRBJ1-1; TRBD1 matches 9 bases. This CDR3 region has 12 residues. With V trimmed by 6 bases and J by 8 bases, 4 bases remained unmatched. Germline V CDR1 and CDR2: SEHNR, FQNEAQ (reference sequence).

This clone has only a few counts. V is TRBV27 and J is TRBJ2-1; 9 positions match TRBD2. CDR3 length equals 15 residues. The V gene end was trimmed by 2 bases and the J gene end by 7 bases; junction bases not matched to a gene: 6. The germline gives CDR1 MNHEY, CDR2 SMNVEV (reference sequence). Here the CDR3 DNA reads TGTGCCAGCAGTTTACGGCCTAGCGGGAAGAATGAGCAGTTCTTC. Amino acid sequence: CASSLRPSGKNEQFF.

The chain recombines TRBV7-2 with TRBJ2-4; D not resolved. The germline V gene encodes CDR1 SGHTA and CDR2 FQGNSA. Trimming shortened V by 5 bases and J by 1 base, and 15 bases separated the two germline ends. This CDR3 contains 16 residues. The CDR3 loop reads CASSPREPLAKNIQYF. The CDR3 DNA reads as TGTGCCAGCAGCCCCCGAGAACCCCTGGCCAAAAACATTCAGTACTTC.

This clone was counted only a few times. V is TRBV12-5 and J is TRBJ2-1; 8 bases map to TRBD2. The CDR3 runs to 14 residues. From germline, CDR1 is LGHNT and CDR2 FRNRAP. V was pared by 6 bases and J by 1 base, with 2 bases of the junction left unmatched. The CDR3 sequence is CASGVAGSYNEQFF. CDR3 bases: TGTGCTAGTGGGGTAGCGGGGTCCTACAATGAGCAGTTCTTC.

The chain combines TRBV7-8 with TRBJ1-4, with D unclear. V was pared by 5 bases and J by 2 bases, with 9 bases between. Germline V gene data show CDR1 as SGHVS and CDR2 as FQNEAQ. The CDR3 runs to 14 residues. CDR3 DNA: TGTGCCAGCAGCGGGCGGATCACTAATGAAAAACTGTTTTTT. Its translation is CASSGRITNEKLFF.

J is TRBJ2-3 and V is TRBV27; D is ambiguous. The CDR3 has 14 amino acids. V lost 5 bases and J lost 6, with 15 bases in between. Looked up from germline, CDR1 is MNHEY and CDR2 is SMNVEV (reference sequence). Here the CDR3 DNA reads TGTGCCAGCAGTGGATTGGCGCGAGTGGATACGCAGTATTTT. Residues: CASSGLARVDTQYF.

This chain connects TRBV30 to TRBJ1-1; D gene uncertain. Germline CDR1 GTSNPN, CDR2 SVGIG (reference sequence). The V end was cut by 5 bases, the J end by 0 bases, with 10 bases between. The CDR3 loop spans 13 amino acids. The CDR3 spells CAWAHSMNTEAFF. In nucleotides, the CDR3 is TGTGCCTGGGCCCACTCCATGAACACTGAAGCTTTCTTT. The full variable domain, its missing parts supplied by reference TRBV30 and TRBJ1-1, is SQTIHQWPATLVQPVGSPLSLECTVEGTSNPNLYWYRQAAGRGLQLLFYSVGIGQISSEVPQNLSASRPQDRQFILSSKKLLLSDSGFYLCAWAHSMNTEAFFGQGTRLTVV.

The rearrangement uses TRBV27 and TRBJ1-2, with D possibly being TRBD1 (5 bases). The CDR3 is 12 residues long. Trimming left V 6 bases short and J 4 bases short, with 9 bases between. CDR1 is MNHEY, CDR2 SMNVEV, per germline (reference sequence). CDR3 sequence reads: CASRGGFYGYTF. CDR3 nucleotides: TGTGCCAGCAGGGGGGGGTTCTATGGCTACACCTTC.

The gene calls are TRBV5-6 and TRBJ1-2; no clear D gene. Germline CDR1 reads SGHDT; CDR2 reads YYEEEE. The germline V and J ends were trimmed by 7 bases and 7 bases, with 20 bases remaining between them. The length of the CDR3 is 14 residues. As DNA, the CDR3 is TGTGCCAGCGCAGCTACCGGGGTATCGTCTGGCTACACCTTC. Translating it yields CASAATGVSSGYTF.

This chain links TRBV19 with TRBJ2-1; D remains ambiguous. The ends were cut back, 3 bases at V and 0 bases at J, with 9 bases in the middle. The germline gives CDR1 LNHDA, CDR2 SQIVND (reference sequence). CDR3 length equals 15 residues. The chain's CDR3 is CASSIDPDSYNEQFF. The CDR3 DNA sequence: TGTGCCAGTAGTATCGACCCTGACTCCTACAATGAGCAGTTCTTC.

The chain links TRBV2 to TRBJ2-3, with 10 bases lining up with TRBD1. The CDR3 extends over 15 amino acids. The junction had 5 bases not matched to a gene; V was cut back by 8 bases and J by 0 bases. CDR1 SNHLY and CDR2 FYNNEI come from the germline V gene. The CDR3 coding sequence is TGTGCCAGCCGGGACAGGGGACAAAGCACAGATACGCAGTATTTT. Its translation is CASRDRGQSTDTQYF.

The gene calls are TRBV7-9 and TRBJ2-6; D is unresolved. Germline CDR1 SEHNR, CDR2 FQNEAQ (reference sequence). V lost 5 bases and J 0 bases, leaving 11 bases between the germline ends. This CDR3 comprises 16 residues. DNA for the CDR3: TGTGCCAGCAGCCAAGTGACGTCCTCTGGGGCCAACGTCCTGACTTTC. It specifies CASSQVTSSGANVLTF. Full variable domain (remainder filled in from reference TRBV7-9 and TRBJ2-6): DTGVSQNPRHKITKRGQNVTFRCDPISEHNRLYWYRQTLGQGPEFLTYFQNEAQLEKSRLLSDRFSAERPKGSFSTLEIQRTEQGDSAMYLCASSQVTSSGANVLTFGAGSRLTVL.

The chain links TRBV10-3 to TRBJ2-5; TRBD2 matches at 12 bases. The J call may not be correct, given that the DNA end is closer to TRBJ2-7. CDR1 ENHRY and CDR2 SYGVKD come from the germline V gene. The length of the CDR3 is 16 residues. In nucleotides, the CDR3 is TGTGCCATCAAGCACACTAGCGGGAGGTTGACCTACGAGCAGTACTTC. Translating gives CAIKHTSGRLTYEQYF.

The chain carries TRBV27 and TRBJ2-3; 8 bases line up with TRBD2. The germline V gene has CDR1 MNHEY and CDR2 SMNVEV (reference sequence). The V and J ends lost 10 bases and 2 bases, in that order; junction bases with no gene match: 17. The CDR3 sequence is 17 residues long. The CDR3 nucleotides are TGTGCCACCCTGCCGGGGCTAGCGGGCATCTACACAGATACGCAGTATTTT. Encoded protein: CATLPGLAGIYTDTQYF.

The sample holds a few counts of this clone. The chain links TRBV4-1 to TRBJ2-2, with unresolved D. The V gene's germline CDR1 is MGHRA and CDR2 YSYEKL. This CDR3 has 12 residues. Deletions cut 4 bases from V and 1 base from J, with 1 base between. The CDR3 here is CASSRNTGELFF. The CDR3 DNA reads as TGCGCCAGCAGCCGGAACACCGGGGAGCTGTTTTTT.

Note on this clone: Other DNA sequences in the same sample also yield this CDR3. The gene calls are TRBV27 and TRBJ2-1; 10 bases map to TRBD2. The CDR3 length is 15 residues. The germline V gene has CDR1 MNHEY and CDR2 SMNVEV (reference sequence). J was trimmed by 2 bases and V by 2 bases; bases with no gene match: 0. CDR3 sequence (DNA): TGTGCCAGCAGTTTACTAGCGGGAGCCTACAATGAGCAGTTCTTC. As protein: CASSLLAGAYNEQFF.

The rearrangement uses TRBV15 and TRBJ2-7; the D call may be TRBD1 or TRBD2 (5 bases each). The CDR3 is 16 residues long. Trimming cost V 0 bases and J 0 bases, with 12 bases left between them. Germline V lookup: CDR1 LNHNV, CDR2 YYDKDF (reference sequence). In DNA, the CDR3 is TGTGCCACCAGCAGAGAAGAGGGACCAAGCTCCTACGAGCAGTACTTC. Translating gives CATSREEGPSSYEQYF.